Sequencing of this TCR beta chain was carried out in a study of T cells in Graves' hyperthyroidism and ophthalmopathy. Points from the study as a whole: A model using 13 V-J features told ophthalmopathy apart from stable hyperthyroidism.

The source of the PBMCs was 8 to 10 ml of fresh peripheral blood. A word on this clonotype: What it binds is not known.

Germline assignment: CDR1 MDHEN and CDR2 SYDVKM. After removal of 7 bases from V and 6 bases from J, the junction contained 21 bases not matched to a gene. This CDR3 is built from 19 residues. What was amplified from RNA transcripts were TCR beta CDR3 regions. A first-round RT-PCR of the TCR CDR3 used the HTBI primer set. TCRdb passed the multiplex PCR reads through MiXCR, listing each CDR3 protein once. The repertoire holds about 260,000 distinct CDR3 sequences, with less than 20% as singletons. The chain is built from TRBV28 and TRBJ2-7, with 13 nucleotides matching TRBD2. The sequence came from a woman between 18 and 30 years old with Graves' ophthalmopathy. Sequencing was carried out using blood. CDR3 in amino acids: CASNPTVRTSGSGLFEQYF. In nucleotides, the CDR3 is TGTGCCAGCAACCCAACGGTGAGGACTAGCGGGAGTGGTCTGTTCGAGCAGTACTTC. Full variable domain (remainder filled in from reference TRBV28 and TRBJ2-7): DVKVTQSSRYLVKRTGEKVFLECVQDMDHENMFWYRQDPGLGLRLIYFSYDVKMKEKGDIPEGYSVSREKKERFSLILESASTNQTSMYLCASNPTVRTSGSGLFEQYFGPGTRLTVT.